This T cell receptor beta chain was documented in a study of blood T cell repertoires in COVID-19. This clone has only one observation. This CDR3 spans 13 amino acids. Germline trimming cut 3 bases from V and 11 bases from J; bases unmatched to any gene: 6. From germline, CDR1 is SNHLY and CDR2 FYNNEI. In the original workflow: Nucleated cell counts were estimated from reference gene primer amplification. Sequencing was performed with immunoSEQ multiplex PCR; in TCRdb, only in-frame clones are kept and a portion is missing. From that table come the V and J calls and clone size; the DNA was used to work out D and trimming. This table has about 210,000 clones, 80% to 90% appearing once.

The clonotype was recovered from a woman aged 70-85 years with acute or convalescent COVID-19. This rearrangement joins TRBV2 to TRBJ1-4; 7 nucleotides agree with TRBD1. What was sequenced was peripheral blood. The CDR3 loop is CASSEEQGGKLFF. DNA for the CDR3: TGTGCCAGCAGTGAGGAGCAGGGGGGCAAACTGTTTTTT.